This T cell receptor beta chain was sequenced for a study of cytomegalovirus exposure and HLA in healthy donors. Concerning this clone: Its antigen is unidentified.

PCR involved 60 Vbeta and 13 Jbeta primers. The table came from immunoSEQ multiplex PCR; TCRdb's copy has only in-frame clones and leaves some out. The repertoire includes 200,000 or so clones, 78% of them detected once, and approximately 6% sits in the top ten. The CDR3 is made up of 18 amino acids. Trimming cost V 1 base and J 1 base, with 18 bases left between them. Germline V gene lookup returns CDR1 SGDLS and CDR2 YYNGEE. The study, taken as a whole, reports: Per published accounts, TCR beta sequences correctly predicted the HLA-A and HLA-B alleles of most subjects.

This chain uses TRBV9 with TRBJ1-3; no firm D call. Sequenced material: PBMCs. This clonotype was sampled from a woman aged 25-40 years in good health and CMV-seropositive. As DNA, the CDR3 is TGTGCCAGCAGCGTACACCTGGAAACGGCGGGGTCTGGAAACACCATATATTTT. Its translation: CASSVHLETAGSGNTIYF.